Each of the 21 T cell receptor beta chains below was sequenced from the same sample in a study of cytomegalovirus exposure and HLA in healthy donors (TCRdb year 2017). The library came from the immunoSEQ multiplex PCR assay. The multiplex PCR relied on a mix of 60 forward primers for TCR Vbeta segments and 13 reverse primers for TCR Jbeta segments. Here the immuneACCESS table is served through TCRdb, limited to in-frame sequences with V and J called. Missing clones are a known gap in these copies; in checked studies unresolved V genes cover under half, and the rest lacks a known reason. In all, the sample holds 150,000 or so clones, and roughly 90% of those were seen once. Just under 2% of the sample comes from the top ten. Sample: PBMCs. The source of these receptors is a woman in her late teens or twenties in good health and CMV-seronegative.

This chain uses TRBV7-9 with TRBJ2-1; 10 positions agree with TRBD2. Losses at the gene ends were 3 bases for V and 6 bases for J; bases not matched to a gene: 5. This CDR3 region has 15 residues. Germline CDR1 reads SEHNR; CDR2 reads FQNEAQ (reference sequence). This CDR3 reads CASSFITSGANEQFF. The CDR3 DNA follows: TGTGCCAGCAGCTTCATAACTAGCGGGGCCAATGAGCAGTTCTTC.

The V call is TRBV27, the J call TRBJ1-4; 9 bases line up with TRBD1. With V trimmed by 4 bases and J by 5 bases, 5 bases remained unmatched. Germline assignment: CDR1 MNHEY and CDR2 SMNVEV (reference sequence). The CDR3 has 15 residues. The CDR3 DNA sequence: TGTGCCAGCAGTTCCTTTACAGGGGGCAATGAAAAACTGTTTTTT. This encodes CASSSFTGGNEKLFF.

The chain combines TRBV19 with TRBJ2-7; possibly TRBD2 for D (6 bases). Trimming pared 1 base from V and 4 bases from J, leaving 8 bases between. Per germline, CDR1 LNHDA and CDR2 SQIVND (reference sequence). There are 13 residues in the CDR3. CDR3 nucleotide sequence: TGTGCCAGTAGTATAGGGGGACTGTACGAGCAGTACTTC. It is translated as CASSIGGLYEQYF. Using reference TRBV19 and TRBJ2-7 for the parts outside the CDR3, the full variable domain is DGGITQSPKYLFRKEGQNVTLSCEQNLNHDAMYWYRQDPGQGLRLIYYSQIVNDFQKGDIAEGYSVSREKKESFPLTVTSAQKNPTAFYLCASSIGGLYEQYFGPGTRLTVT.

The rearrangement uses TRBV5-8 and TRBJ2-2; tentatively, D is TRBD1 (6 bases). The germline V and J ends were trimmed by 0 bases and 7 bases, with 13 bases remaining between them. The germline V gene encodes CDR1 SGHTS and CDR2 YDEGEE. The CDR3 extends over 15 amino acids. The CDR3 DNA follows: TGTGCCAGCAGCTTGGGGACAGATCGAGGCGGGGAGCTGTTTTTT. This codes for CASSLGTDRGGELFF. Together with reference TRBV5-8 and TRBJ2-2, the CDR3 gives the full variable domain: EAGVTQSPTHLIKTRGQQATLRCSPISGHTSVYWYQQALGLGLQFLLWYDEGEERNRGNFPPRFSGRQFPNYSSELNVNALELEDSALYLCASSLGTDRGGELFFGEGSRLTVL.

The chain couples TRBV13 to TRBJ2-7, with 8 bases lining up with TRBD1. The V gene's germline CDR1 is PRHDT and CDR2 FYEKMQ (reference sequence). Trimming cost V 0 bases and J 3 bases; bases outside gene matches: 4. CDR3 length: 15 amino acids. Here the CDR3 reads CASSLGQGALYEQYF. The CDR3 region has the DNA TGTGCCAGCAGCTTAGGCCAGGGGGCCCTCTACGAGCAGTACTTC. Combining the CDR3 with reference TRBV13 and TRBJ2-7 gives the whole variable domain AAGVIQSPRHLIKEKRETATLKCYPIPRHDTVYWYQQGPGQDPQFLISFYEKMQSDKGSIPDRFSAQQFSDYHSELNMSSLELGDSALYFCASSLGQGALYEQYFGPGTRLTVT.

The rearrangement uses TRBV28 and TRBJ2-1, with 8 bases matching TRBD1. Germline lookup yields CDR1 MDHEN and CDR2 SYDVKM. J gave up 7 bases and V 7 bases, and 6 bases lay outside the gene matches. The CDR3 spans 13 residues. The CDR3 region is CASIKQGVNEQFF. The CDR3 DNA sequence: TGTGCCAGCATCAAACAGGGGGTAAATGAGCAGTTCTTC.

In its sample, this clone was seen a few times. This specimen includes other DNA sequences encoding the same CDR3. The V and J genes are TRBV19 and TRBJ1-5, with no clear D. Germline V gene data show CDR1 as LNHDA and CDR2 as SQIVND (reference sequence). Trimming cost V 1 base and J 4 bases, with 5 bases left between them. The CDR3 runs to 13 residues. CDR3: CASSIARNQPQHF. Here the CDR3 DNA reads TGTGCCAGTAGTATAGCCAGGAATCAGCCCCAGCATTTT. Together with reference TRBV19 and TRBJ1-5, the CDR3 gives the full variable domain: DGGITQSPKYLFRKEGQNVTLSCEQNLNHDAMYWYRQDPGQGLRLIYYSQIVNDFQKGDIAEGYSVSREKKESFPLTVTSAQKNPTAFYLCASSIARNQPQHFGDGTRLSIL.

The genes are TRBV19 and TRBJ1-3; 7 nucleotides align to TRBD1. Germline V gene sequence: CDR1 LNHDA, CDR2 SQIVND (reference sequence). The CDR3 is made up of 15 amino acids. V shed 3 bases, J shed 3 bases, and the junction held 5 bases outside the gene matches. The CDR3 nucleotides are TGTGCCAGTAGTATGGCACAGGGGTATGGAAACACCATATATTTT. It codes for CASSMAQGYGNTIYF.

The chain has TRBV7-2 and TRBJ1-5; D gene uncertain. Germline V CDR1 and CDR2: SGHTA, FQGNSA. CDR3 length: 15 amino acids. V was shortened by 1 base and J by 6 bases, with 13 bases between the two germline ends. The CDR3 loop is CASSLVKAASQPQHF. The CDR3 nucleotides are TGTGCCAGCAGCTTAGTTAAGGCAGCGTCTCAGCCCCAGCATTTT.

The V gene is TRBV6-5, the J gene TRBJ2-3; weak D call: TRBD2 (6 bases). Germline assignment: CDR1 MNHEY and CDR2 SVGAGI. CDR3 length: 14 residues. The ends were cut back, 8 bases at V and 1 base at J, with 13 bases in the middle. CDR3: CASSGDLRTDTQYF. In DNA, the CDR3 is TGTGCCAGCTCCGGGGACTTGCGCACAGATACGCAGTATTTT.

The gene calls are TRBV27 and TRBJ2-5, with 8 bases matching TRBD2. The J call could be wrong; TRBJ2-7 is a better fit for the DNA end. Germline-derived CDR1 and CDR2 are MNHEY and SMNVEV (reference sequence). The length of the CDR3 is 14 residues. The CDR3 coding sequence is TGTGCCAGCAGTCCCAATAATCGGGGGGGCGAGCAGTACTTC. Its protein is CASSPNNRGGEQYF.

The chain employs TRBV29-1 and TRBJ1-3, with 8 bases fitting TRBD1. Trimming took 7 bases from V and 0 from J; bases not matched to a gene: 8. Germline loops: CDR1 SQVTM, CDR2 ANQGSEA. This CDR3 has 15 amino acids. CDR3 region: CSALDRVLSGNTIYF. CDR3 in DNA: TGCAGCGCTTTGGACAGGGTCCTCTCTGGAAACACCATATATTTT.

The genes are TRBV10-3 and TRBJ1-5; D gene uncertain. Trimming shortened V by 8 bases and J by 5 bases, and 16 bases separated the two germline ends. The CDR3 contains 14 residues. Germline V gives CDR1 ENHRY, CDR2 SYGVKD. The chain's CDR3 is CAISFGPTYQPQHF. The CDR3 region has the DNA TGTGCCATCTCTTTTGGGCCAACGTATCAGCCCCAGCATTTT.

The chain has TRBV5-1 and TRBJ1-4; tentative D call: TRBD1 (5 bases). Germline V gene sequence: CDR1 SGHRS, CDR2 YFSETQ. Deletions cut 0 bases from V and 8 bases from J, with 14 bases between. The CDR3 runs to 15 residues. CDR3 residues: CASSLEPGRNEKLFF. CDR3 bases: TGCGCCAGCAGCTTGGAACCAGGGAGGAACGAAAAACTGTTTTTT.

This clone was observed a handful of times. This rearrangement joins TRBV9 to TRBJ1-1; a weak D match, TRBD1 (6 bases). The CDR3 totals 12 residues. V lost 5 bases to trimming and J lost 7 bases, with 12 bases between them. Looked up from germline, CDR1 is SGDLS and CDR2 is YYNGEE. Written as DNA, the CDR3 is TGTGCCAGCAGGGGGGCGGGGGTTGAAGCTTTCTTT. This sequence encodes CASRGAGVEAFF.

The V gene is TRBV10-3, the J gene TRBJ1-5, with TRBD1 identical over 8 bases. The ends lost 7 bases at V and 3 bases at J; junction bases unmatched: 5. Germline CDR1 reads ENHRY; CDR2 reads SYGVKD. The CDR3 sequence is 14 residues long. CDR3 residues: CAINAGGFNQPQHF. In DNA, the CDR3 is TGTGCCATCAATGCAGGGGGCTTCAATCAGCCCCAGCATTTT.

This chain connects TRBV11-2 to TRBJ2-3; 7 bases are shared with TRBD2. This CDR3 has 15 amino acids. Germline trimming cut 0 bases from V and 6 bases from J; bases unmatched to any gene: 6. Germline CDR1 reads SGHAT; CDR2 reads FQNNGV. This chain's CDR3 is CASSLDGGGIDTQYF. As DNA, the CDR3 is TGTGCCAGCAGCTTAGACGGCGGGGGAATCGATACGCAGTATTTT.

In regard to this clone: Other DNA sequences in this specimen translate into the identical CDR3. The chain combines TRBV27 with TRBJ2-7; a weak D match, TRBD1 (5 bases). Trimming removed 3 bases from V and 0 bases from J, with 6 bases in between. The CDR3 has 13 amino acids. Germline CDR1 and CDR2: MNHEY and SMNVEV (reference sequence). CDR3 loop: CASSFQGSYEQYF. The CDR3 nucleotides are TGTGCCAGCAGTTTTCAGGGCTCCTACGAGCAGTACTTC.

This sequence joins TRBV28 and TRBJ1-2; TRBD1 might be the D (6 bases). This CDR3 region has 14 residues. Germline CDR1 reads MDHEN; CDR2 reads SYDVKM. With 7 bases removed from V and 5 bases from J, the gap between germline ends came to 17 bases. CDR3 bases: TGTGCCAGCACGGGCAGGGGTTTTTCGTATGGCTACACCTTC. Translated, it gives CASTGRGFSYGYTF.

V and J are TRBV7-3 and TRBJ2-2; D remains ambiguous. The V end was cut by 5 bases, the J end by 1 base, with 11 bases between. The length of the CDR3 is 15 residues. The germline gives CDR1 SGHTA, CDR2 FQGTGA. Written as DNA, the CDR3 is TGTGCCAGCAGCCCCGAGGCGGTGAACACCGGGGAGCTGTTTTTT. Protein sequence: CASSPEAVNTGELFF.

V and J are TRBV19 and TRBJ2-3; 9 bases agree with TRBD2. The CDR3 has 16 residues. The junction had 7 bases not matched to a gene; V was cut back by 3 bases and J by 3 bases. CDR1 is LNHDA, CDR2 SQIVND, per germline (reference sequence). The CDR3 here is CASSILGGGATDTQYF. The CDR3 DNA sequence: TGTGCCAGTAGTATCCTGGGCGGGGGGGCGACAGATACGCAGTATTTT.